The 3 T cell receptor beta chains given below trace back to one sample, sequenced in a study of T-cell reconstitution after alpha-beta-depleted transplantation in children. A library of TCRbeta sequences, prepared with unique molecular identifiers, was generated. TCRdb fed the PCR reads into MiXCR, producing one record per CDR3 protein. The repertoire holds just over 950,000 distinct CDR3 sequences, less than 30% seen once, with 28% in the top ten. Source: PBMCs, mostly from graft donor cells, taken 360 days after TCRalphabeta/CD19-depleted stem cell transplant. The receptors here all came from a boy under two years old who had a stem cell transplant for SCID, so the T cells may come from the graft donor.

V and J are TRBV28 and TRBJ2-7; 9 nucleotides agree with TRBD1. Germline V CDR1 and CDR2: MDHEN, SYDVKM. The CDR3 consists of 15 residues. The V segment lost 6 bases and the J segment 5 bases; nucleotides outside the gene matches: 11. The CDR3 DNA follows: TGTGCCAGCAGGCACCGGGACAGGGATTCCCACGAGCAGTACTTC. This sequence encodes CASRHRDRDSHEQYF.

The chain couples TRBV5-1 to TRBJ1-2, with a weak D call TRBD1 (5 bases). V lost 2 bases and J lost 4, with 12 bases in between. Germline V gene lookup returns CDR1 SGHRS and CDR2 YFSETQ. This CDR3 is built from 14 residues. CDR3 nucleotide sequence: TGCGCCAGCAGCTTCCAGGGCTACGCCTATGGCTACACCTTC. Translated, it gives CASSFQGYAYGYTF.

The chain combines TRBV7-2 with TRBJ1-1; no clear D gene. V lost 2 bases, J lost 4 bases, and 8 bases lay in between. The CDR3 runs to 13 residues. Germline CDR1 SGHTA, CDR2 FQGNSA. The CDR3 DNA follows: TGTGCCAGCAGCTTATATGACGTCACTGAAGCTTTCTTT. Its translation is CASSLYDVTEAFF. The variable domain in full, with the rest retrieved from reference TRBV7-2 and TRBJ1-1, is GAGVSQSPSNKVTEKGKDVELRCDPISGHTALYWYRQSLGQGLEFLIYFQGNSAPDKSGLPSDRFSAERTGGSVSTLTIQRTQQEDSAVYLCASSLYDVTEAFFGQGTRLTVV.